These 8 T cell receptor beta chains were all obtained from the same sample, sequenced in a study of shared clonotypes between healthy human individuals. Sequencing used immunoSEQ multiplex PCR; TCRdb keeps in-frame clones, though not all of them. The sample shows about 1 million clones, approximately 78% of them seen only once. The sample was memory CD4+ T cells from PBMCs. The subset here: CD45RA-negative fraction. Receptor source: a man aged 18 to 30 in good health. Some clones in this sample may be carry-over from other donors' samples.

The CDR3 sequence is CASSLVPGRAGELFF. Written as DNA, the CDR3 is TGCGCCAGCAGCTTGGTTCCCGGTAGGGCCGGGGAGCTGTTTTTT. The chain is built from TRBV5-1 and TRBJ2-2, with no clear D. There are 15 residues in the CDR3. The V and J ends lost 0 bases and 6 bases respectively, with 12 bases between them. Germline lookup yields CDR1 SGHRS and CDR2 YFSETQ.

CDR3 sequence reads: CASIGPPVNTQYF. CDR3 in DNA: TGTGCCAGTATCGGGCCCCCCGTGAATACGCAGTATTTT. The gene calls are TRBV19 and TRBJ2-3; D not certain. CDR1 is LNHDA and CDR2 is SQIVND in the germline V gene (reference sequence). Trimming took off 7 bases at V and 7 bases at J, with 15 bases between the two ends. The CDR3 runs 13 residues. Combining the CDR3 with reference TRBV19 and TRBJ2-3 gives the whole variable domain DGGITQSPKYLFRKEGQNVTLSCEQNLNHDAMYWYRQDPGQGLRLIYYSQIVNDFQKGDIAEGYSVSREKKESFPLTVTSAQKNPTAFYLCASIGPPVNTQYFGPGTRLTVL.

The V and J genes are TRBV9 and TRBJ2-3; no reliable D call. CDR1 is SGDLS, CDR2 YYNGEE, per germline. CDR3 size: 14 residues. V was pared by 0 bases and J by 5 bases, with 10 bases between. CDR3 loop: CASSVGAGGDTQYF. As DNA, the CDR3 is TGTGCCAGCAGCGTAGGAGCCGGCGGAGATACGCAGTATTTT.

This clone was counted only a few times. CDR3 nucleotide sequence: TGTGCCAGCAGGAGTAGACGGACAGGGGACACTGAAGCTTTCTTT. It is translated as CASRSRRTGDTEAFF. The chain links TRBV11-1 to TRBJ1-1; TRBD1 matches 9 bases. The V gene end was trimmed by 6 bases and the J gene end by 3 bases; junction bases not matched to a gene: 8. CDR3 size: 15 residues. Looked up from germline, CDR1 is SGHAT and CDR2 is FQDESV (reference sequence).

The chain carries TRBV7-3 and TRBJ2-1, with 9 bases that match TRBD2. The CDR3 extends over 15 amino acids. Germline lookup yields CDR1 SGHTA and CDR2 FQGTGA. The V gene end was trimmed by 0 bases and the J gene end by 8 bases; junction bases not matched to a gene: 5. The CDR3 reads CASSLTSRGGDEQFF. CDR3 in DNA: TGTGCCAGCAGCTTAACCTCCCGCGGGGGGGATGAGCAGTTCTTC.

The chain couples TRBV9 to TRBJ1-3; 7 bases map to TRBD1. Germline trimming cut 4 bases from V and 0 bases from J; bases unmatched to any gene: 4. This CDR3 has 15 amino acids. Germline CDR1 SGDLS, CDR2 YYNGEE. The CDR3 loop is CASSTRTGSGNTIYF. The CDR3 region has the DNA TGTGCCAGCAGCACCCGGACAGGCTCTGGAAACACCATATATTTT.

The chain is built from TRBV30 and TRBJ2-7; 11 positions match TRBD1. After removal of 5 bases from V and 4 bases from J, the junction contained 4 bases not matched to a gene. Germline V gene sequence: CDR1 GTSNPN, CDR2 SVGIG (reference sequence). The CDR3 runs to 13 residues. Written as DNA, the CDR3 is TGTGCCTGGGGAGGACAGGGGGCTTACGAGCAGTACTTC. Protein product: CAWGGQGAYEQYF.

The chain uses TRBV5-1 and TRBJ2-1; D is perhaps TRBD1 or TRBD2 (5 bases each). This CDR3 region has 14 residues. V dropped 5 bases and J dropped 2 bases, with 11 bases sitting between them. The V gene's germline CDR1 is SGHRS and CDR2 YFSETQ. The CDR3 bases are TGCGCCAGCAGGAGGGACGAAGCCTACAATGAGCAGTTCTTC. Residues: CASRRDEAYNEQFF.